In this sample, the clone carrying this T cell receptor (beta chain) is medium-sized. TCRdb recomputed clones from the PCR reads via MiXCR. Among 9,500 or so clones, approximately 33% were seen once, and the ten largest hold around 5%. This record comes from a study of metastatic and nonmetastatic thyroid tumors. Study in general: For malignant and benign thyroid patients, tumor or nodule tissue and blood were the sources whose repertoires were compared.

Thyroid surgery took place with no prior treatment in any patient. V lost 5 bases and J 0 bases, leaving 9 bases between the germline ends. This CDR3 contains 14 residues. Germline V gene sequence: CDR1 LNHDA, CDR2 SQIVND (reference sequence). Sequenced material: tumor tissue. V and J are TRBV19 and TRBJ2-3, with D perhaps matching TRBD2 (5 bases). This clonotype originated in a female donor with papillary thyroid cancer or a benign thyroid nodule (not recorded which). Some clones in this sample may be carry-over from other donors' samples. The DNA of the CDR3 is TGTGCCAGTAGTTGGGAGTGGAGCACAGATACGCAGTATTTT. Amino acid sequence: CASSWEWSTDTQYF.